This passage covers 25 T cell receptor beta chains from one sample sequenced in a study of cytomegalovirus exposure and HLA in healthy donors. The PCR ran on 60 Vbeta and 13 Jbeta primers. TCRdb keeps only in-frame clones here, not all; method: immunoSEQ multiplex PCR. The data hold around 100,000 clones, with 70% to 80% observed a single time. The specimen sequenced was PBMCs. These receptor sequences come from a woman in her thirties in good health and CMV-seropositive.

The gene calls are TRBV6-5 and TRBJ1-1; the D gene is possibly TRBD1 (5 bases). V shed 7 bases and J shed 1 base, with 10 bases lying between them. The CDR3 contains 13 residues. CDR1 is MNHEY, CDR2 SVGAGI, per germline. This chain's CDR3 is CASTRGGNTEAFF. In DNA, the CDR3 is TGTGCCAGCACGCGGGGGGGGAACACTGAAGCTTTCTTT.

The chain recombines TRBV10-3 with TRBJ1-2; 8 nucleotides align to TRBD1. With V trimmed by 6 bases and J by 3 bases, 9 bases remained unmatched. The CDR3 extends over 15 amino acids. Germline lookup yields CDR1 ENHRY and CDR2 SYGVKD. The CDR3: CAIRRTGSGDYGYTF. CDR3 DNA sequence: TGTGCCATCAGACGGACAGGGAGCGGTGACTATGGCTACACCTTC.

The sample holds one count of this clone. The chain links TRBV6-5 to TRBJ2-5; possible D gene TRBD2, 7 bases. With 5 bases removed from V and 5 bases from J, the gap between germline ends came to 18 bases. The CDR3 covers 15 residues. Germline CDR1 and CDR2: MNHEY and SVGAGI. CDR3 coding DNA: TGTGCCAGCAGTCTCTCGGGGGGCTCGGGCGAGACCCAGTACTTC. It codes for CASSLSGGSGETQYF.

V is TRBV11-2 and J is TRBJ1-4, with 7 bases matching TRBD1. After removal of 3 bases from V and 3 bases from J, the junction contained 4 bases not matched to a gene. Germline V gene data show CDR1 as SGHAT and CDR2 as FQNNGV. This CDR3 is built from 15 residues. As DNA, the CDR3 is TGTGCCAGCAGCTTTGCAGGGGGGCCTAATGAAAAACTGTTTTTT. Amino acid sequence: CASSFAGGPNEKLFF.

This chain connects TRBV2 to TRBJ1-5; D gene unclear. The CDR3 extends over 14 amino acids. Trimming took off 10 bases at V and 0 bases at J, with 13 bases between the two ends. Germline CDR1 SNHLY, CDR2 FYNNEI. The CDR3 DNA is TGTGCCACTTCGGGGTGGGATAGCAATCAGCCCCAGCATTTT. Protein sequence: CATSGWDSNQPQHF.

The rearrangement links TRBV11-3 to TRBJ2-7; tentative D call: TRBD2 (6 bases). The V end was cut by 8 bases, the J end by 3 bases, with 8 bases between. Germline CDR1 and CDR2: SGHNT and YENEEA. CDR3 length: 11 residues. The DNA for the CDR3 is TGTGCCAGCGGGAGGAGCTACGAGCAGTACTTC. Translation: CASGRSYEQYF.

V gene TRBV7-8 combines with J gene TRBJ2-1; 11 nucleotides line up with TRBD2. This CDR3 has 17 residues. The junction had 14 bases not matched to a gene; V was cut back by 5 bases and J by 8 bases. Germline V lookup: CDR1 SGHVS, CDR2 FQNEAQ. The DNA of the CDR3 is TGTGCCAGCAGCCCAAATTTAGCGGGGGGGCATTCCTATGAGCAGTTCTTC. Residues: CASSPNLAGGHSYEQFF.

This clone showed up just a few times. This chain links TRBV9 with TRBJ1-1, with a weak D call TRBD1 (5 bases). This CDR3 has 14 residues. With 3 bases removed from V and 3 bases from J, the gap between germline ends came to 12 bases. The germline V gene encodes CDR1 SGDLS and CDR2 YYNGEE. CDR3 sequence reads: CASSANRGHTEAFF. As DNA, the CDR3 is TGTGCCAGCAGCGCAAATAGGGGTCACACTGAAGCTTTCTTT.

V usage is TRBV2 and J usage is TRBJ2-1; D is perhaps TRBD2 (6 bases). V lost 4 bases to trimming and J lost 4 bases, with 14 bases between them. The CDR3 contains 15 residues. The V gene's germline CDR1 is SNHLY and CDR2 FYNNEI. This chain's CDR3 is CASSADGGRYNEQFF. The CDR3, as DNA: TGTGCCAGCAGTGCCGACGGGGGTCGGTACAATGAGCAGTTCTTC.

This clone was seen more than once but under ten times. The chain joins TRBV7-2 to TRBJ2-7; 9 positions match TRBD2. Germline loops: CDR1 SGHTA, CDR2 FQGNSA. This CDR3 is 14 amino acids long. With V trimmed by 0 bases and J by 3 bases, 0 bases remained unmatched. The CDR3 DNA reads TGTGCCAGCAGCTTAGCTAGCGGGAGCTACGAGCAGTACTTC. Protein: CASSLASGSYEQYF.

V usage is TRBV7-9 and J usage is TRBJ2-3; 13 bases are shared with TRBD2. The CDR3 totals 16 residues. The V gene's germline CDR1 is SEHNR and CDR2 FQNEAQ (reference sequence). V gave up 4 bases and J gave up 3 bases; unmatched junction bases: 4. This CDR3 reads CASSSSGLAGTDTQYF. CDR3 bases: TGTGCCAGCAGCTCCTCGGGACTAGCGGGAACAGATACGCAGTATTTT.

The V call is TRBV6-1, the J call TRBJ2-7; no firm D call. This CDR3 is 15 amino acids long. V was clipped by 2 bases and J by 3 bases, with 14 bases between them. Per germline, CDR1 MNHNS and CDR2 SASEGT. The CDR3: CASSERSGPIYEQYF. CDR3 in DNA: TGTGCCAGCAGTGAAAGGAGTGGCCCGATCTACGAGCAGTACTTC.

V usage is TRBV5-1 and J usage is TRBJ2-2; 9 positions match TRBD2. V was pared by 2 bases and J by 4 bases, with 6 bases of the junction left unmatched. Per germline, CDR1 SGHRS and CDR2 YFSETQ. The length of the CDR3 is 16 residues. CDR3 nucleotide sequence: TGCGCCAGCAGCTTATTACTAGCGGGTGCCACCGGGGAGCTGTTTTTT. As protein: CASSLLLAGATGELFF.

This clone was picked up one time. In nucleotides, the CDR3 is TGCGCCAGCAGCCCCAGGGGGCTAACCTACGAGCAGTACTTC. Residues: CASSPRGLTYEQYF. V gene TRBV5-1 combines with J gene TRBJ2-7, with 8 bases matching TRBD1. Germline V lookup: CDR1 SGHRS, CDR2 YFSETQ. This CDR3 contains 14 residues. Losses at the gene ends were 4 bases for V and 2 bases for J; bases not matched to a gene: 5.

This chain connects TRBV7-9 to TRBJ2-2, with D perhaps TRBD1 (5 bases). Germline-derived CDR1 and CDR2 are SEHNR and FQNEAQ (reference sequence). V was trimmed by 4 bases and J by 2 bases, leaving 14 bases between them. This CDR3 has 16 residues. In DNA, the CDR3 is TGTGCCAGCAGCTCGTCAGGACGGACAAACACCGGGGAGCTGTTTTTT. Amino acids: CASSSSGRTNTGELFF.

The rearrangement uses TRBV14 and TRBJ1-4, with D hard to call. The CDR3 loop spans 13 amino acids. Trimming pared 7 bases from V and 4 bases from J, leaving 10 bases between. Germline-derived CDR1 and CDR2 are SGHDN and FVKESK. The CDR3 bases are TGTGCCAGCAATCGACGGGATAATGAAAAACTGTTTTTT. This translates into CASNRRDNEKLFF.

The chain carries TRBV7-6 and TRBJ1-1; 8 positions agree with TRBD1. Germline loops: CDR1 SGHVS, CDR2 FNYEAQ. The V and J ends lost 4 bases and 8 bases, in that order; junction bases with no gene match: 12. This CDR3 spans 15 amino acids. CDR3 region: CASSSDPGRDREAFF. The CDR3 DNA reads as TGTGCCAGCAGCTCCGATCCCGGCCGGGACAGGGAAGCTTTCTTT. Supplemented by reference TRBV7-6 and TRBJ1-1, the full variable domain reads GAGVSQSPRYKVTKRGQDVALRCDPISGHVSLYWYRQALGQGPEFLTYFNYEAQQDKSGLPNDRFSAERPEGSISTLTIQRTEQRDSAMYRCASSSDPGRDREAFFGQGTRLTVV.

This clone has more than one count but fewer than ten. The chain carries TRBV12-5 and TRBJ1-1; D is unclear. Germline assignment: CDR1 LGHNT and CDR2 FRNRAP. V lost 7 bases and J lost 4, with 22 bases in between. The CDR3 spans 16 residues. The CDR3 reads CASERRLGDFGTEAFF. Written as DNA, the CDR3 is TGTGCTAGTGAACGACGGCTCGGGGATTTTGGCACTGAAGCTTTCTTT. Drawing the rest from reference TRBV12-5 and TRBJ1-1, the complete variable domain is DARVTQTPRHKVTEMGQEVTMRCQPILGHNTVFWYRQTMMQGLELLAYFRNRAPLDDSGMPKDRFSAEMPDATLATLKIQPSEPRDSAVYFCASERRLGDFGTEAFFGQGTRLTVV.

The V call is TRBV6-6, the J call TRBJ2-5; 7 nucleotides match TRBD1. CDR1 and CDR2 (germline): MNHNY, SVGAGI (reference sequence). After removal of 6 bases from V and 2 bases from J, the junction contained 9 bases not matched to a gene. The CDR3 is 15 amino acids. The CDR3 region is CASSYRGATQETQYF. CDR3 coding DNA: TGTGCCAGCAGCTACAGGGGCGCCACACAAGAGACCCAGTACTTC.

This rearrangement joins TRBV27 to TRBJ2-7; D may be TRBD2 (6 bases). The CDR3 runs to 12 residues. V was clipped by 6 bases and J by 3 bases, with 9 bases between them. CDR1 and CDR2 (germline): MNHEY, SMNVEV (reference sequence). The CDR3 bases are TGTGCCAGCAGCGGGGGATACTACGAGCAGTACTTC. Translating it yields CASSGGYYEQYF.

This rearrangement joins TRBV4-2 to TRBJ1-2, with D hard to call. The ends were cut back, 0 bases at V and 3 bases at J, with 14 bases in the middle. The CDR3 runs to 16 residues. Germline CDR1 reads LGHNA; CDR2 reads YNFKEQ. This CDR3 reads CASSQDFEGADYGYTF. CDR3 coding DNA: TGTGCCAGCAGCCAAGATTTCGAGGGCGCGGACTATGGCTACACCTTC.

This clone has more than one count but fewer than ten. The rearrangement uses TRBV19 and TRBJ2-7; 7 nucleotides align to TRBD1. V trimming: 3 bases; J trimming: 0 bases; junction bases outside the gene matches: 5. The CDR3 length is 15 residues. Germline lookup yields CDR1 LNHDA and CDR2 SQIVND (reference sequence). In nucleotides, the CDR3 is TGTGCCAGTAGTATTAGGGACAGAAACTCCTACGAGCAGTACTTC. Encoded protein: CASSIRDRNSYEQYF. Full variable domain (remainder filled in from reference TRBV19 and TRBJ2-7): DGGITQSPKYLFRKEGQNVTLSCEQNLNHDAMYWYRQDPGQGLRLIYYSQIVNDFQKGDIAEGYSVSREKKESFPLTVTSAQKNPTAFYLCASSIRDRNSYEQYFGPGTRLTVT.

The CDR3 region has the DNA TGTGCCAGCACCGGAACAGGGTTGAATCAGCCCCAGCATTTT. Residues: CASTGTGLNQPQHF. The chain carries TRBV6-1 and TRBJ1-5, with a possible D match to TRBD1 (6 bases). This CDR3 is built from 14 residues. Trimming cost V 7 bases and J 4 bases, with 14 bases left between them. Germline CDR1 MNHNS, CDR2 SASEGT.

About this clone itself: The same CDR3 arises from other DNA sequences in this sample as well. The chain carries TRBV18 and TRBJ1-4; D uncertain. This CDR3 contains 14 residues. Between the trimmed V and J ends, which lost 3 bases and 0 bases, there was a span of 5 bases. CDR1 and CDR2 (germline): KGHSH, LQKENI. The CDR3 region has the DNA TGTGCCAGCTCACCCGGAGCAACTAATGAAAAACTGTTTTTT. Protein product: CASSPGATNEKLFF.

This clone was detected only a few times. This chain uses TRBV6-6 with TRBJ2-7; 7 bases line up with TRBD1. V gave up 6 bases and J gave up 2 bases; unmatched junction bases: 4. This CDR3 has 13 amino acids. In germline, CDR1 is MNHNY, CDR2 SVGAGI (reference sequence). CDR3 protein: CASSLGTAYEQYF. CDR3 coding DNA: TGTGCCAGCAGCCTCGGGACAGCCTACGAGCAGTACTTC.